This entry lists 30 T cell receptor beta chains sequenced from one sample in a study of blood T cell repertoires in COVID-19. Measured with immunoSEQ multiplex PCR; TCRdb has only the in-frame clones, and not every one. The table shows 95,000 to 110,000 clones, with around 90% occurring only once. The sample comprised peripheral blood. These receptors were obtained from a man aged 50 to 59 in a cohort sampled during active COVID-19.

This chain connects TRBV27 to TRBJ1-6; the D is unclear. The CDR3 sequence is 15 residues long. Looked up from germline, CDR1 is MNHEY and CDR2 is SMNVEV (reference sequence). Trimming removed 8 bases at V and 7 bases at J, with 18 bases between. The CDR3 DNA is TGTGCCAGCGATATGGAGGGCCGGTGGAATTCACCCCTCCACTTT. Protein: CASDMEGRWNSPLHF.

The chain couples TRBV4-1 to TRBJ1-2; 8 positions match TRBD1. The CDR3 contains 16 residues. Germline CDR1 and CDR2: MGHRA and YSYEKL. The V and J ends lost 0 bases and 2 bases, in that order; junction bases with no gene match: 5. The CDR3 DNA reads TGCGCCAGCAGCCAAGAAGTCGGGACAGGAAACTATGGCTACACCTTC. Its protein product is CASSQEVGTGNYGYTF.

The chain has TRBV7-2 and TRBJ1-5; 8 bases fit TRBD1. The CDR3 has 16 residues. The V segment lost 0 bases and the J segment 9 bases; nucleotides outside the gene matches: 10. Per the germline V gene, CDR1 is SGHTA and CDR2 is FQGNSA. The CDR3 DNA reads TGTGCCAGCAGCTTAGCCGGGACAGGCCCATTGAGGCCCCAGCATTTT. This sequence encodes CASSLAGTGPLRPQHF.

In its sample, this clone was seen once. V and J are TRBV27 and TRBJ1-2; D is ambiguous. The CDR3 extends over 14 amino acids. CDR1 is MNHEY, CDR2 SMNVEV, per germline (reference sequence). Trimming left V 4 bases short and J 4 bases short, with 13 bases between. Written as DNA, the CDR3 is TGTGCCAGCAGTTATCGGCCGGGTAGCTATGGCTACACCTTC. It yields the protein CASSYRPGSYGYTF.

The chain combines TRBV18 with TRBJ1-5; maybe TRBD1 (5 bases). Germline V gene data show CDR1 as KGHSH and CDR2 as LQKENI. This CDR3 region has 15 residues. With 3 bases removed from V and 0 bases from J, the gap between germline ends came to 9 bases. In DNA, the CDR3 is TGTGCCAGCTCACCCAACAGGCCTAGCAATCAGCCCCAGCATTTT. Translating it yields CASSPNRPSNQPQHF.

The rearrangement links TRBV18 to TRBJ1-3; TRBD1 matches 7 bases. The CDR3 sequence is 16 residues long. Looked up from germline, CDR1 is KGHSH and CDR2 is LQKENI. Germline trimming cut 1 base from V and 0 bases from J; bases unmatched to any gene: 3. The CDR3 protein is CASSPRQGTSGNTIYF. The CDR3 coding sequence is TGTGCCAGCTCACCACGACAGGGTACCTCTGGAAACACCATATATTTT.

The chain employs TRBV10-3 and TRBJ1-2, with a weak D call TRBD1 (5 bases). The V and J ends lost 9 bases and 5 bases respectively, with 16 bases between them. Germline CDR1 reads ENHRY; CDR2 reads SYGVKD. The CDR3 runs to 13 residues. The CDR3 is CAIRGTALYGYTF. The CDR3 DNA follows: TGTGCCATAAGGGGCACAGCGCTTTATGGCTACACCTTC.

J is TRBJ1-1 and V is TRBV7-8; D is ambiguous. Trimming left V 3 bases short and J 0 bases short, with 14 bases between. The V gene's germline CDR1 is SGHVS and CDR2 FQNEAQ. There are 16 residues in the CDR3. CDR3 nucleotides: TGTGCCAGCAGCTTCCCCCCCCGCAGTATGAACACTGAAGCTTTCTTT. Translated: CASSFPPRSMNTEAFF.

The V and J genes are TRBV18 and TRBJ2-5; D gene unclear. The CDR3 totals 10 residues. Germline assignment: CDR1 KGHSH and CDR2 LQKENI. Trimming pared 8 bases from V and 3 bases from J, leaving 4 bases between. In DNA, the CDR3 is TGTGCCAGCGAGGAAGAGACCCAGTACTTC. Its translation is CASEEETQYF.

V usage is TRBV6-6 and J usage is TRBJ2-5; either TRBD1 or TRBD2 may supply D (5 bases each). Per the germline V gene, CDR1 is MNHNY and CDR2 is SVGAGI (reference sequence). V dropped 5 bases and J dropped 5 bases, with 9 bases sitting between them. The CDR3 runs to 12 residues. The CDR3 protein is CASSQGGETQYF. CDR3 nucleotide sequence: TGTGCCAGCAGTCAGGGCGGGGAGACCCAGTACTTC.

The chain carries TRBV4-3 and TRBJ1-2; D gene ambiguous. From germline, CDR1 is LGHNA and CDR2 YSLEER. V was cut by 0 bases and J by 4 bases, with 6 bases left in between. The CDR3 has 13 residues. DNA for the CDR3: TGCGCCAGCAGCCAAGATCTACTCTATGGCTACACCTTC. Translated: CASSQDLLYGYTF.

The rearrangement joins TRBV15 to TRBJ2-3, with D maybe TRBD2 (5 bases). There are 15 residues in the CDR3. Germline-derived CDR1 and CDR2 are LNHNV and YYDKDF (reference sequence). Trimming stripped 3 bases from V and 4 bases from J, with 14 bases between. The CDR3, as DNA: TGTGCCACCAGCAGGGAGGAGAGGGTTCCAGATACGCAGTATTTT. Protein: CATSREERVPDTQYF.

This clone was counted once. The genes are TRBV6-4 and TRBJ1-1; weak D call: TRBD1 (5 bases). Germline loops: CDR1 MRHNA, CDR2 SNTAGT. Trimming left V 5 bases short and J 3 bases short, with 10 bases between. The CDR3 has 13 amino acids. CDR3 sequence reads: CASSYDSDTEAFF. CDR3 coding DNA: TGTGCCAGCAGTTACGACAGCGACACTGAAGCTTTCTTT.

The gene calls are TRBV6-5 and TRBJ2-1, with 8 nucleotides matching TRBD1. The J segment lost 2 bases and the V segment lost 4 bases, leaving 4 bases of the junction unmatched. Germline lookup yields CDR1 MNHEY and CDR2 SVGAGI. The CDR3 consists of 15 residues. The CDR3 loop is CASSLDRATYNEQFF. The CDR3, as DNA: TGTGCCAGCAGTTTGGACAGGGCCACCTACAATGAGCAGTTCTTC.

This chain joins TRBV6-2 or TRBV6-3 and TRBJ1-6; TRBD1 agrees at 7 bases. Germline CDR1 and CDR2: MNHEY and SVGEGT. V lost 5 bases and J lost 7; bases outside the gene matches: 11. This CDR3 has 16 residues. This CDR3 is CASSRHRGTENSPLHF. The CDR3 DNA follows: TGTGCCAGCAGTCGTCACCGAGGGACAGAAAATTCACCCCTCCACTTT.

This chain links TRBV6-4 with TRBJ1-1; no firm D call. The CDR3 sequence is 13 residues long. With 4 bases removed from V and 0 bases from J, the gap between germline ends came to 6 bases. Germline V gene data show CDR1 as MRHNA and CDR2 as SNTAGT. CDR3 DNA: TGTGCCAGCAGTGTCGGGGTGAACACTGAAGCTTTCTTT. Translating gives CASSVGVNTEAFF.

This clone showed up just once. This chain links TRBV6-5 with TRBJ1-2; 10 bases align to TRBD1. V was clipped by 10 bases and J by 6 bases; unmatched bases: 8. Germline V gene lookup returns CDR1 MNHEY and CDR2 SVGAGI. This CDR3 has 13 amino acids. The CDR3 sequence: CAIGPGTGDGYTF. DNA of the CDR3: TGTGCCATTGGACCAGGGACAGGGGATGGCTACACCTTC.

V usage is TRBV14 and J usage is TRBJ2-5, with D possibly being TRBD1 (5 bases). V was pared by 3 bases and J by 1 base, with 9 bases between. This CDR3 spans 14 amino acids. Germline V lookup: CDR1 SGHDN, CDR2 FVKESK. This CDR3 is CASSHRQIQETQYF. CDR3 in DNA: TGTGCCAGCAGCCATCGACAGATCCAAGAGACCCAGTACTTC.

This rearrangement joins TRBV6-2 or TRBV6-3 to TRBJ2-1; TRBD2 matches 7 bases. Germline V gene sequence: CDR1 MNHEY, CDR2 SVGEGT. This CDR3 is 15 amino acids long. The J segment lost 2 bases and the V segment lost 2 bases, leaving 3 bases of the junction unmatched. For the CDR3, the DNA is TGTGCCAGCAGTTACGCGGCGGGGGCCTACAATGAGCAGTTCTTC. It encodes CASSYAAGAYNEQFF.

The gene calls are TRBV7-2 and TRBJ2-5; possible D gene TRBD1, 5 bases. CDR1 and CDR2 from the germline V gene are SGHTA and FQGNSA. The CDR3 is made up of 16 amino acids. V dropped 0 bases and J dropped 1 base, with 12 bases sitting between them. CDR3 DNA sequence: TGTGCCAGCAGCTTAGCAGGGGCCAGGGTCCAAGAGACCCAGTACTTC. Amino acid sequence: CASSLAGARVQETQYF.

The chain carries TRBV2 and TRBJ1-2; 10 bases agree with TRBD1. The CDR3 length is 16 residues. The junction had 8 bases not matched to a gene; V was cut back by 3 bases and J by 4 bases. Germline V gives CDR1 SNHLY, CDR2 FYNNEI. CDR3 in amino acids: CASSEIGTGALYGYTF. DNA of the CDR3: TGTGCCAGCAGTGAGATAGGGACAGGGGCCCTCTATGGCTACACCTTC.

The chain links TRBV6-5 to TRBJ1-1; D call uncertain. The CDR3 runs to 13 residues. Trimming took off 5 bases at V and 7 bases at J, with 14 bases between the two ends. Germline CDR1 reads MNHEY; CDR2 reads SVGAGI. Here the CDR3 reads CASSQQAGYEAFF. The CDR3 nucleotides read TGTGCCAGCAGTCAACAAGCAGGTTATGAAGCTTTCTTT.

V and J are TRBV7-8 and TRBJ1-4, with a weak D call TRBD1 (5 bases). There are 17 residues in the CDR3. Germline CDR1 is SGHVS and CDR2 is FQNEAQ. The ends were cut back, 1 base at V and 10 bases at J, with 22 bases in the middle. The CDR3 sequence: CASSLEPGRGPIVKLFF. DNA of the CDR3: TGTGCCAGCAGCTTAGAGCCAGGGAGGGGACCCATTGTAAAACTGTTTTTT. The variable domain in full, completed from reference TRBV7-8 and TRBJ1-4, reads GAGVSQSPRYKVAKRGQDVALRCDPISGHVSLFWYQQALGQGPEFLTYFQNEAQLDKSGLPSDRFFAERPEGSVSTLKIQRTQQEDSAVYLCASSLEPGRGPIVKLFFGSGTQLSVL.

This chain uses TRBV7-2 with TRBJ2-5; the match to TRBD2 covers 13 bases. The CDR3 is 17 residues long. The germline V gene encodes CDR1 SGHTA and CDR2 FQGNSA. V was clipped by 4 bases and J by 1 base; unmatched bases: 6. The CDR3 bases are TGTGCCAGCAGCTCCCCCGGACTAGCGGGGGTCCAAGAGACCCAGTACTTC. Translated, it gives CASSSPGLAGVQETQYF. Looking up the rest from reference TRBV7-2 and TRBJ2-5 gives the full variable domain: GAGVSQSPSNKVTEKGKDVELRCDPISGHTALYWYRQSLGQGLEFLIYFQGNSAPDKSGLPSDRFSAERTGGSVSTLTIQRTQQEDSAVYLCASSSPGLAGVQETQYFGPGTRLLVL.

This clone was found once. CDR3 nucleotide sequence: TGTGCCAGCAGTGAACAGGGGGTTGGCAATTCACCCCTCCACTTT. This translates into CASSEQGVGNSPLHF. The genes are TRBV6-1 and TRBJ1-6, with 7 positions matching TRBD1. V lost 2 bases to trimming and J lost 7 bases; unmatched junction nucleotides: 5. CDR1 is MNHNS, CDR2 SASEGT, per germline. The CDR3 is 15 residues long.

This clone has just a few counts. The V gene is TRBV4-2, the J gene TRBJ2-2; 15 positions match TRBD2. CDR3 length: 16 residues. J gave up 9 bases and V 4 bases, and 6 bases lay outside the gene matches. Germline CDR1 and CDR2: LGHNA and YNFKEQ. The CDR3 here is CASSPGTSGGSRELFF. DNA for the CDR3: TGTGCCAGCAGCCCCGGGACTAGCGGGGGGAGTCGGGAGCTGTTTTTT.

The CDR3 loop is CASGSGVPGETQYF. CDR3 nucleotides: TGCGCCAGCGGCTCAGGGGTCCCGGGAGAGACCCAGTACTTC. This chain uses TRBV23-1 with TRBJ2-5; a weak D match, TRBD1 (6 bases). TRBV23-1 is designated an ORF whose function remains uncertain. With 8 bases removed from V and 4 bases from J, the gap between germline ends came to 17 bases. The CDR3 runs 14 residues.

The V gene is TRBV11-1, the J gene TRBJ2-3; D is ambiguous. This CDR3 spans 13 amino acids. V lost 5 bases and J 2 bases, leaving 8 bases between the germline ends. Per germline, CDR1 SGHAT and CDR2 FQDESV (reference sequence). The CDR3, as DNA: TGTGCCAGCAGCCGTTCCCCCACAGATACGCAGTATTTT. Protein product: CASSRSPTDTQYF.

Here the CDR3 DNA reads TGTGCCAGCAGCCACATCCAGGGGAACGAGAAGACCCAGTACTTC. It is translated as CASSHIQGNEKTQYF. The chain carries TRBV7-9 and TRBJ2-5; maybe TRBD1 (6 bases). CDR3 length: 15 residues. Germline V gives CDR1 SEHNR, CDR2 FQNEAQ (reference sequence). Trimming removed 5 bases from V and 6 bases from J, with 19 bases in between.

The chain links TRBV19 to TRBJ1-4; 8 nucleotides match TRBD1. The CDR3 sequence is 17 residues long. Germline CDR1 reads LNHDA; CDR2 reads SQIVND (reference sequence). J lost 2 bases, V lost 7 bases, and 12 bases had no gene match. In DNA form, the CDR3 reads TGTGCCAGTAACGGCAGGGGGCGGGGTAGGACTAATGAAAAACTGTTTTTT. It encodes CASNGRGRGRTNEKLFF.